This T cell receptor beta chain comes out of a study of tumor and adjacent non-tumor tissue in lung cancer. RNA was extracted from bulk tissue without any cell sorting. Three rounds of nested PCR, following a modified ARM-PCR protocol, produced the TCRbeta library. TCRdb fed the multiplex PCR reads into MiXCR, producing one record per CDR3 protein. The repertoire includes 120,000 or so distinct CDR3 sequences, 84% of them detected once, and 20% to 25% sits in the top ten. CDR3 length: 15 amino acids. Germline V gene data show CDR1 as SGHNT and CDR2 as YYREEE (reference sequence). V lost 8 bases and J lost 1, with 19 bases in between.

The source material was lung tumor tissue. This sequence was found in a man aged 70-80 years with non-small cell lung cancer. The chain recombines TRBV5-4 with TRBJ2-7; tentative D call: TRBD2 (6 bases). CDR3 protein: CARSGAEGPSYEQYF. The CDR3 nucleotides are TGTGCCAGGAGCGGCGCGGAGGGGCCGTCCTACGAGCAGTACTTC.